A selection of T cell receptor beta chains follows, all from one sample in a study of tumor and adjacent non-tumor tissue in lung cancer. A single record per CDR3 protein comes from TCRdb applying MiXCR to the multiplex PCR reads. The top ten clones hold 13% of a sample with 100,000 to 150,000 distinct CDR3 sequences, about 66% of them seen once. The material sequenced was lung tumor tissue. The receptors come from a man aged 25-40 years with non-small cell lung cancer. Both conserved end residues are part of each CDR3. Fields, in order: V gene, J gene, clone size, D gene, CDR3 DNA, CDR3 protein. D genes are given only for firm matches. Size values are once, few and many counts, or a class for expanded clones, and some rows have none.

V: TRBV5-1
J: TRBJ2-1
size: .
D: .
DNA: TGCGCCAGCAGCTTGGGGGCAGCCCACAATGAGCAGTTCTTC
CDR3: CASSLGAAHNEQFF

V: TRBV11-2
J: TRBJ1-2
size: .
D: .
DNA: TGTGCCAGCTGCTTATGTGACTATGGCTACACCTTC
CDR3: CASCLCDYGYTF

V: TRBV29-1
J: TRBJ1-2
size: many
D: TRBD1
DNA: TGCAGCGTGGGACAGACAATCAGGGGCTATGGCTACACCTTC
CDR3: CSVGQTIRGYGYTF

V: TRBV11-2
J: TRBJ1-6
size: .
D: .
DNA: TGTGCCAGCAGCCTTCGGCAAGATCCACCCCTCCAATTT
CDR3: CASSLRQDPPLQF

V: TRBV20-1
J: TRBJ2-1
size: many
D: .
DNA: TGCAGTGCTAGAGATTACAGTACCTACAATGAGCAGTTCTTC
CDR3: CSARDYSTYNEQFF

V: TRBV12-3/TRBV12-4
J: TRBJ1-1
size: .
D: .
DNA: TGTGCCAGCAGTCACCTGCTGGATGAAGCTTTCTTT
CDR3: CASSHLLDEAFF

V: TRBV5-1
J: TRBJ1-2
size: .
D: .
DNA: TGCGCCAGCAACCCGGACATCTATGGCTACACCTTC
CDR3: CASNPDIYGYTF

V: TRBV20-1
J: TRBJ2-3
size: .
D: TRBD2
DNA: TGCAGTGTGAAGCGGGGGTCGTCAAATACGCAGTATTTT
CDR3: CSVKRGSSNTQYF

V: TRBV5-6
J: TRBJ2-7
size: many
D: .
DNA: TGTGCCAGCAGCTTAAATTACGAGCAGTACTTC
CDR3: CASSLNYEQYF

V: TRBV4-1
J: TRBJ1-2
size: few
D: TRBD1
DNA: TGCGCCAGCAGCTCGAGTCCGGGACAGAGGAATGGCTACACCTTC
CDR3: CASSSSPGQRNGYTF

V: TRBV12-3/TRBV12-4
J: TRBJ2-1
size: .
D: TRBD2
DNA: TGTGCCAGTAGTCTCTCGGGACTACTCAATGAGCTGTTCTTC
CDR3: CASSLSGLLNELFF

V: TRBV6-2/TRBV6-3
J: TRBJ1-1
size: few
D: .
DNA: TGTGCCAGCAGTTACCCCGGCGGAGATGGGGCTTCCTTT
CDR3: CASSYPGGDGASF

V: TRBV11-3
J: TRBJ2-1
size: .
D: .
DNA: TGTACCAGCAGCTCAGAGACAGTCCTTGAGAAGTTCTTC
CDR3: CTSSSETVLEKFF

V: TRBV12-3/TRBV12-4
J: TRBJ1-2
size: .
D: .
DNA: TGTGCCAGCAGGCCGGACACTGTGCGCACCTTC
CDR3: CASRPDTVRTF

V: TRBV13
J: TRBJ2-7
size: .
D: TRBD2
DNA: TGTGCCGGCAGCCAGCGGGAGGTGGGCTACGAGCAGTACTTC
CDR3: CAGSQREVGYEQYF

V: TRBV6-5
J: TRBJ2-5
size: many
D: .
DNA: TGTGCCAGCAGTTCACAGGGATGGGGCCTAGAGACCCAGTACTTC
CDR3: CASSSQGWGLETQYF

V: TRBV12-3/TRBV12-4
J: TRBJ1-4
size: many
D: .
DNA: TGTGCCAGCTGTAAGGGGAGCCGGAATGAAAAACTGTTTTTT
CDR3: CASCKGSRNEKLFF

V: TRBV2
J: TRBJ1-6
size: .
D: .
DNA: TGTGCCAGCAGTGAAAGGGCAGTGCTCCATAATTCACCCCTCCACTTT
CDR3: CASSERAVLHNSPLHF